Listed here is a single T cell receptor beta chain. What it binds is not known. The data belong to a study of T cell responses to AZD1222 COVID-19 vaccine. Across the whole study: Second doses that came at about 4 or about 12 weeks were put together. Study results and caveats: Researchers report vaccine-associated CD4 TCRs spanning spike, with dominance at 160-218 and 743-854. Spike-specific TCR breadth and depth rose after two AZD1222 doses.

The table came from immunoSEQ multiplex PCR; TCRdb's copy has only in-frame clones and leaves some out. The sample records 95,000 to 150,000 clones, roughly 90% being singletons. Trimming stripped 2 bases from V and 5 bases from J, with 4 bases between. The CDR3 sequence is 12 residues long. Germline V gene data show CDR1 as MNHEY and CDR2 as SMNVEV (reference sequence). Sequenced material: peripheral blood, taken on day 0 of AZD1222 vaccination. The sequence came from an adult in good health. This rearrangement joins TRBV27 to TRBJ2-1; no clear D. The CDR3 sequence: CASSLPNNEQFF. DNA of the CDR3: TGTGCCAGCAGTTTACCGAACAATGAGCAGTTCTTC.